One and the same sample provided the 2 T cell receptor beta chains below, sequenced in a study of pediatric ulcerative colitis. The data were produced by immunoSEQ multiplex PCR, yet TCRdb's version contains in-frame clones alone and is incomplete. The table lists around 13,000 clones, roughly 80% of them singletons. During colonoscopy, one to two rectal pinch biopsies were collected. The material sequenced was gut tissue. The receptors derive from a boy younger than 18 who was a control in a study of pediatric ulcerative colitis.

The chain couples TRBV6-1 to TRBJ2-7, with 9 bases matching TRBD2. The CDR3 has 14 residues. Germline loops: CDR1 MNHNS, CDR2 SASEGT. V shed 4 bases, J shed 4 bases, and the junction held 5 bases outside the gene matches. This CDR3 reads CASSAFAGGYEQYF. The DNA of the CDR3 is TGTGCCAGCAGTGCGTTCGCGGGAGGGTACGAGCAGTACTTC.

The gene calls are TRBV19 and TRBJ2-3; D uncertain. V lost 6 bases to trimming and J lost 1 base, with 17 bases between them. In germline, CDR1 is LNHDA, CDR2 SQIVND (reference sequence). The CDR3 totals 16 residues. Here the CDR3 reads CASSLSVDGGTDTQYF. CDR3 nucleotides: TGTGCCAGTAGCCTCTCTGTCGATGGAGGCACAGATACGCAGTATTTT.